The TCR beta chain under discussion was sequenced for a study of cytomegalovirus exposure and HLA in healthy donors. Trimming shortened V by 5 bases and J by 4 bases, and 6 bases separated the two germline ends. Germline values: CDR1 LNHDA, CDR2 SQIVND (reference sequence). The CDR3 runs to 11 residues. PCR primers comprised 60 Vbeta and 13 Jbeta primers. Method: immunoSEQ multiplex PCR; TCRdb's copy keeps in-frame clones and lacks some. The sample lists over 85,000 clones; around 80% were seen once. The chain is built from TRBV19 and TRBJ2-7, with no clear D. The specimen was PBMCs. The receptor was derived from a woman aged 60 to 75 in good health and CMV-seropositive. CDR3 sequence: CASSFNYEQYF. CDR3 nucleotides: TGTGCCAGTAGTTTTAATTACGAGCAGTACTTC.